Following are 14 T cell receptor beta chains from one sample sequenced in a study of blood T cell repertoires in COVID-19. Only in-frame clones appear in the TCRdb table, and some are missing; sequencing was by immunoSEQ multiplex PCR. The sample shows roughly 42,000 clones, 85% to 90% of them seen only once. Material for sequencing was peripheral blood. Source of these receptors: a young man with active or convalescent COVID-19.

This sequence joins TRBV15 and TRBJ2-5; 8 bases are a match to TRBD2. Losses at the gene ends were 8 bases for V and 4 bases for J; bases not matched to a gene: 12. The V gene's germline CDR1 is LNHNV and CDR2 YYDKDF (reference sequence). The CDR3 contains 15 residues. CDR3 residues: CATRESSGNRETQYF. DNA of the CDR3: TGTGCCACCCGTGAGAGTAGCGGGAACCGAGAGACCCAGTACTTC.

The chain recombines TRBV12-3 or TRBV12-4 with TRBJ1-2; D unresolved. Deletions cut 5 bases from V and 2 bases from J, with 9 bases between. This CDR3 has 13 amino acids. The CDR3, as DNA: TGTGCCAGCAGTCACCCGCGGAACTATGGCTACACCTTC. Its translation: CASSHPRNYGYTF.

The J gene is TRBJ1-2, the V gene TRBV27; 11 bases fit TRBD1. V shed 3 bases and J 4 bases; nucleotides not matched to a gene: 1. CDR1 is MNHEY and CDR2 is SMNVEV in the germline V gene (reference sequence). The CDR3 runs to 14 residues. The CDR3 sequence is CASSFGTGGYGYTF. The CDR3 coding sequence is TGTGCCAGCAGTTTCGGGACAGGGGGCTATGGCTACACCTTC.

CDR3 DNA: TGTGCCAGCAGCTGGGATCGGGGGATCGAGCAGTACGTC. It codes for CASSWDRGIEQYV. J is TRBJ2-7 and V is TRBV5-6; D perhaps matches TRBD2 (6 bases). CDR1 is SGHDT, CDR2 YYEEEE, per germline. V dropped 3 bases and J dropped 6 bases, with 13 bases sitting between them. The length of the CDR3 is 13 residues.

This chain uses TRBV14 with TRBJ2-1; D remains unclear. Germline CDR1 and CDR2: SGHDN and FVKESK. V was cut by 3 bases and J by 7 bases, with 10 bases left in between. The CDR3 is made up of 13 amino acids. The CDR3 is CASSHSLGNEQFF. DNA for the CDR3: TGTGCCAGCAGCCACAGTCTAGGAAATGAGCAGTTCTTC.

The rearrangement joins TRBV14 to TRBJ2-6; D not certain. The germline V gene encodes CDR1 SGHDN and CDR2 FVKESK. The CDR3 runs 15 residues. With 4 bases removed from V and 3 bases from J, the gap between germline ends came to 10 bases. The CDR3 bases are TGTGCCAGCAGCCCCAGGTTCGGTGGGGCCAACGTCCTGACTTTC. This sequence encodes CASSPRFGGANVLTF.

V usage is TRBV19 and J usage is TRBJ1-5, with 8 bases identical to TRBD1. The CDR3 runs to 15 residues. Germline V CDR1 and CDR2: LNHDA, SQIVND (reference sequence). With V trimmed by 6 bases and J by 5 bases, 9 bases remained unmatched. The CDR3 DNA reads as TGTGCCAGTAGCGATCGACAGGGGTTTGATCAGCCCCAGCATTTT. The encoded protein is CASSDRQGFDQPQHF.

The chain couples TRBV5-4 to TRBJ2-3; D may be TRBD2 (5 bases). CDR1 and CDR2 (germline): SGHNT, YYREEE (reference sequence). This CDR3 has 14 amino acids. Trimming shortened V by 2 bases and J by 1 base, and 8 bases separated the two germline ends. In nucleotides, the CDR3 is TGTGCCAGCAGCTTTGGAGGAGGCACAGATACGCAGTATTTT. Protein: CASSFGGGTDTQYF.

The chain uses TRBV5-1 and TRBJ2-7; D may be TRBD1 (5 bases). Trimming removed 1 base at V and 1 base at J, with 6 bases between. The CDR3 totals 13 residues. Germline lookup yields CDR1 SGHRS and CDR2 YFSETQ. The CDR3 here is CASSLTGSYEQYF. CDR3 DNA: TGCGCCAGCAGCTTGACAGGATCCTACGAGCAGTACTTC.

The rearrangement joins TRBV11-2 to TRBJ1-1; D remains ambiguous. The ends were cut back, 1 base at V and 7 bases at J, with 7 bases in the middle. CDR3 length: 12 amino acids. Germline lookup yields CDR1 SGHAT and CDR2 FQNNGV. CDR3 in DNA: TGTGCCAGCAGCTTAGGCGCCTTTGAAGCTTTCTTT. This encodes CASSLGAFEAFF.

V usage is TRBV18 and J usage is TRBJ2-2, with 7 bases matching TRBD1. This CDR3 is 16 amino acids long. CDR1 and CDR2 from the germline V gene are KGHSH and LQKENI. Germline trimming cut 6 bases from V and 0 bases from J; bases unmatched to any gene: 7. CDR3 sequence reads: CASSERTGANTGELFF. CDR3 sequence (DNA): TGTGCCAGCTCCGAGAGGACAGGAGCGAACACCGGGGAGCTGTTTTTT.

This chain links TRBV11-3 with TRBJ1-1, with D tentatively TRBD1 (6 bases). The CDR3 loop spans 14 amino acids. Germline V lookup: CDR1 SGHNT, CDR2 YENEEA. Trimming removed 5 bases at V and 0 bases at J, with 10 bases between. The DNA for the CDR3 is TGTGCCAGCAGCCGCGACAGGTTGAACACTGAAGCTTTCTTT. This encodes CASSRDRLNTEAFF.

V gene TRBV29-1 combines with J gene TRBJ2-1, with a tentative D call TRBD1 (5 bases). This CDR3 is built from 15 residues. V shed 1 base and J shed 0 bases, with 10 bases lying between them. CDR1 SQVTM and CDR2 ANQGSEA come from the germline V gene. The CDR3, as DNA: TGCAGCGTTGAAGGACAGAGAAACTCCTACAATGAGCAGTTCTTC. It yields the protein CSVEGQRNSYNEQFF.

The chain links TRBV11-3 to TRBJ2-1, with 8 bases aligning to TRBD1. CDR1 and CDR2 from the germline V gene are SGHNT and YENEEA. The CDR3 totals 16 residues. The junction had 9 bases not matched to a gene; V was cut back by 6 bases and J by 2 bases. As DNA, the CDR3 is TGTGCCAGCAGTCATAGGACAGGGCACACCTACAATGAGCAGTTCTTC. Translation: CASSHRTGHTYNEQFF.